The 5 T cell receptor beta chains given below trace back to one sample, sequenced in a study of a mutant IDH1 vaccine in newly diagnosed glioma. These receptors are not linked to any known antigen. TCRdb's copy holds only in-frame clones and misses some; the assay was immunoSEQ multiplex PCR. Of 50,000 to 70,000 clones listed, approximately 82% are singletons. The time point was: week 5, during vaccination. Every vaccination contained 300 ug of the mutant IDH1 20-mer peptide and was paired with topical imiquimod. The sample was PBMCs, taken from a glioma patient whose treatment included an IDH1 peptide vaccine. Receptors originate from a woman aged 18-29 years with glioma. Some clones in this sample may be carry-over from other donors' samples.

In this sample, this clone turned up a few times. This rearrangement joins TRBV29-1 to TRBJ1-4; D is unresolved. The V end was cut by 5 bases, the J end by 5 bases, with 12 bases between. The CDR3 runs to 13 residues. Germline CDR1 reads SQVTM; CDR2 reads ANQGSEA. This CDR3 reads CSVSAVGNEKLFF. CDR3 nucleotides: TGCAGCGTTTCGGCCGTTGGGAATGAAAAACTGTTTTTT.

V usage is TRBV13 and J usage is TRBJ2-3; 11 bases are shared with TRBD2. Losses at the gene ends were 5 bases for V and 4 bases for J; bases not matched to a gene: 11. The germline V gene encodes CDR1 PRHDT and CDR2 FYEKMQ (reference sequence). The CDR3 totals 17 residues. CDR3 sequence: CASSNDPLAGASDTQYF. The CDR3 DNA follows: TGTGCCAGCAGCAATGATCCACTAGCGGGAGCTTCAGATACGCAGTATTTT.

The J gene is TRBJ2-3, the V gene TRBV7-7, with 8 bases identical to TRBD1. Trimming at V came to 5 bases and at J to 2 bases, leaving 3 bases not matched to a gene. This CDR3 has 14 amino acids. Germline CDR1 SSHAT, CDR2 FNYEAQ (reference sequence). CDR3 region: CASSRTGLTDTQYF. DNA of the CDR3: TGTGCCAGCAGCCGGACAGGGCTCACAGATACGCAGTATTTT.

In the case of this clone: Other DNA variants within this sample encode the same CDR3. The chain has TRBV5-4 and TRBJ1-5; D perhaps matches TRBD1 (5 bases). This CDR3 comprises 16 residues. The V end lost 0 bases, the J end lost 1 base, and 11 bases lay between the germline ends. Germline CDR1 reads SGHNT; CDR2 reads YYREEE (reference sequence). CDR3 loop: CASSLGGQGSNQPQHF. The DNA of the CDR3 is TGTGCCAGCAGCTTGGGAGGGCAGGGAAGCAATCAGCCCCAGCATTTT.

This sequence joins TRBV5-5 and TRBJ2-3, with D unresolved. The CDR3 length is 14 residues. Germline V gene data show CDR1 as SGHKS and CDR2 as YYEKEE (reference sequence). V lost 6 bases and J 4 bases, leaving 15 bases between the germline ends. The CDR3 bases are TGTGCCAGCACCGTCGGGTGGAGCGCAGATACGCAGTATTTT. This encodes CASTVGWSADTQYF.